The source of this TCR beta chain is a study of cytomegalovirus exposure and HLA in healthy donors. Study-wide results and caveats: In a later analysis, at a false discovery rate of 0.05, under 20,000 TCR beta sequences were associated with HLA alleles. The study dropped some indistinguishable V segments, TRBV6-2 and TRBV6-3 among them.

13 Jbeta primers and 60 Vbeta primers were used for the PCR. Using immunoSEQ multiplex PCR, the repertoire was profiled, and TCRdb retains in-frame clones only, with some absent. The table includes fewer than 250,000 clones, roughly 85% detected once. V lost 4 bases, J lost 8 bases, and 19 bases lay in between. The germline CDR1 and CDR2 sequences are SGHDT and YYEEEE. The CDR3 is 15 amino acids. Turning to this clone: The antigen remains unidentified.

The chain links TRBV5-6 to TRBJ1-5; possible D gene TRBD1, 5 bases. This TCR was sampled from a man aged 18 to 35 in good health and CMV-seronegative. Sequencing was performed on PBMCs. As DNA, the CDR3 is TGTGCCAGCAGCGAAAGGACACGCCTAACGGAGCCCCAGCATTTT. It encodes CASSERTRLTEPQHF.